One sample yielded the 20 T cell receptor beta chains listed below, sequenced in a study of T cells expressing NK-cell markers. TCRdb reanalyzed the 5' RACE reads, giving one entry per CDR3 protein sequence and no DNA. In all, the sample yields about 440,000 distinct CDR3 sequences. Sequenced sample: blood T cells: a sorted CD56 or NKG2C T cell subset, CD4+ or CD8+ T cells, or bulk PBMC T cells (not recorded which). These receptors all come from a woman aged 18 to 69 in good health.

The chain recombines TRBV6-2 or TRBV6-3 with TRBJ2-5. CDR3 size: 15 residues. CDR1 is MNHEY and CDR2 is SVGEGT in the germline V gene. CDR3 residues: CASSTHLRPEETQYF.

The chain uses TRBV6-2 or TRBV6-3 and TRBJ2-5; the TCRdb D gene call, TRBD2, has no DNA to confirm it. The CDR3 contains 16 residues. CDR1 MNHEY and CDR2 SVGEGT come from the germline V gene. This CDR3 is CASSSWRPQNVETQYF.

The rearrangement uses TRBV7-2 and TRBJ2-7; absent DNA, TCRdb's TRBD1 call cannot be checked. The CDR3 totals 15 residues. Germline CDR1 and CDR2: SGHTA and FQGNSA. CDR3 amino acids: CASSLSGLGSYEQYF.

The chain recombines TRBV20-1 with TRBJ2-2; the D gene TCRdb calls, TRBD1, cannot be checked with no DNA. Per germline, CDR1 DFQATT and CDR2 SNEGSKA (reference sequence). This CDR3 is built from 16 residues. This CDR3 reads CSASPPGTGRIGELFF.

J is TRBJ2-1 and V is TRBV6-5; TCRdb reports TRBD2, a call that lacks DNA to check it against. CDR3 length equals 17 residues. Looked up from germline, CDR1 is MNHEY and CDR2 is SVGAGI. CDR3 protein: CASSYYLAGGSYNEQFF.

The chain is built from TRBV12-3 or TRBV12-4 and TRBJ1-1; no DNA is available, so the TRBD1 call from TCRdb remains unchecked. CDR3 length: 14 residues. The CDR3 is CASSLVAGYSEAFF.

CDR3 sequence reads: CASSEGNSGANVLTF. This chain uses TRBV10-1 with TRBJ2-6. The CDR3 has 15 residues. Germline CDR1 WNHNN, CDR2 SYGVQD (reference sequence).

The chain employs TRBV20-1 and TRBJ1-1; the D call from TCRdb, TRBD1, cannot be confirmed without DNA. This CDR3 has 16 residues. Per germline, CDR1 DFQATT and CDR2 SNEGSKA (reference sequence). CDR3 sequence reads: CSARDPLDRASTEAFF.

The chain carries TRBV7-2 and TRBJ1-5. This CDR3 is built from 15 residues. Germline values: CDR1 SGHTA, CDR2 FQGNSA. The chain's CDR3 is CASSRVLNSNQPQHF.

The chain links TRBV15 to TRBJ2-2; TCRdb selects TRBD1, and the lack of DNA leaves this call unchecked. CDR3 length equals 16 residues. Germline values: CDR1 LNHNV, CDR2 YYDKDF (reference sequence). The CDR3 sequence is CATSPQTGLNTGELFF.

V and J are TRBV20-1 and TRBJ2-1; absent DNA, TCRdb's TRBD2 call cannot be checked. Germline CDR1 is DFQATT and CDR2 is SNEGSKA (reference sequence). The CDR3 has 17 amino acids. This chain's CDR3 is CSARDWGANRLYNEQFF.

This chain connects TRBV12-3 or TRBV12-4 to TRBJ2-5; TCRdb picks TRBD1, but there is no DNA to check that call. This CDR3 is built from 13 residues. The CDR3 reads CASTGQNQETQYF.

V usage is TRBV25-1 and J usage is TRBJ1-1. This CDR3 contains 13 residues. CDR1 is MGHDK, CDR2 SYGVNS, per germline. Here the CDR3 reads CASSTAGNTEAFF.

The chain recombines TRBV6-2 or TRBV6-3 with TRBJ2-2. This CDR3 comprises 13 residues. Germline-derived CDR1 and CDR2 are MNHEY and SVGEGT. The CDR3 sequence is CASSYSYTGELFF.

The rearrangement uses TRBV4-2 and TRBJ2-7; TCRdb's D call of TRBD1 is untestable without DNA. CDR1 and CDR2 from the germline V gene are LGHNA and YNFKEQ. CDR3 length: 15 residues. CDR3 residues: CASSQDPAPAWEQYF.

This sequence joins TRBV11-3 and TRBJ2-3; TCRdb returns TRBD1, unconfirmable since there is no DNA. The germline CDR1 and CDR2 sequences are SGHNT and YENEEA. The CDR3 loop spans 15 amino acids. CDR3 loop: CASSSGTVYTDTQYF.

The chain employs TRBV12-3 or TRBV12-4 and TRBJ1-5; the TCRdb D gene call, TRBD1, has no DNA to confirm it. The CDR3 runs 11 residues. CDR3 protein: CASRSGGPQHF.

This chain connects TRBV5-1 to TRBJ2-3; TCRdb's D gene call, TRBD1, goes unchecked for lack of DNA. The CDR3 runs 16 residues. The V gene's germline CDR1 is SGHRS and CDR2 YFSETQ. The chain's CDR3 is CASSFQPGSGTDTQYF. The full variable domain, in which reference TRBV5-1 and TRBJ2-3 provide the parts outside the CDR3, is KAGVTQTPRYLIKTRGQQVTLSCSPISGHRSVSWYQQTPGQGLQFLFEYFSETQRNKGNFPGRFSGRQFSNSRSEMNVSTLELGDSALYLCASSFQPGSGTDTQYFGPGTRLTVL.

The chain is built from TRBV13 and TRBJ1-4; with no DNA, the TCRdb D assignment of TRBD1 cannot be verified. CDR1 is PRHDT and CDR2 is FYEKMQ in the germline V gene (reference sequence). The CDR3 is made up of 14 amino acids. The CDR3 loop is CASSLARGAGKLFF.

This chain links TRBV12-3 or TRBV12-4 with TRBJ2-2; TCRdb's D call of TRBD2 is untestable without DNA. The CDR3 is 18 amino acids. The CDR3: CASSPLGLAGVNTGELFF.